This T cell receptor (beta chain) was identified during a study of blood T cell repertoires in COVID-19. About the research overall: There were acute and convalescent COVID-19 samples, and they came from the United States, Italy and Spain. Nucleic acid was either cDNA or gDNA, and it came from T cells, B-cell-depleted T cells, or PBMCs.

The V end lost 0 bases, the J end lost 4 bases, and 15 bases lay between the germline ends. In germline, CDR1 is GTSNPN, CDR2 SVGIG (reference sequence). This CDR3 has 15 amino acids. In the original processing: Estimated nucleated cell counts came from reference gene primer amplification. Clones were read by immunoSEQ multiplex PCR, and TCRdb kept only the in-frame ones, dropping some. The DNA was the basis for D and trimming; V, J and clone size are from that table. This sample carries tens of thousands of clones, about 89% of them seen once, and the ten largest clones take roughly 1.6%. This chain joins TRBV30 and TRBJ1-2; D is perhaps TRBD1 (6 bases). Sequenced material: peripheral blood. The origin of this receptor is a man in his sixties with acute or convalescent COVID-19. In DNA form, the CDR3 reads TGTGCCTGGAGTGTTGCAGGGAGGGGGTTCTATGGCTACACCTTC. Translation gives CAWSVAGRGFYGYTF.